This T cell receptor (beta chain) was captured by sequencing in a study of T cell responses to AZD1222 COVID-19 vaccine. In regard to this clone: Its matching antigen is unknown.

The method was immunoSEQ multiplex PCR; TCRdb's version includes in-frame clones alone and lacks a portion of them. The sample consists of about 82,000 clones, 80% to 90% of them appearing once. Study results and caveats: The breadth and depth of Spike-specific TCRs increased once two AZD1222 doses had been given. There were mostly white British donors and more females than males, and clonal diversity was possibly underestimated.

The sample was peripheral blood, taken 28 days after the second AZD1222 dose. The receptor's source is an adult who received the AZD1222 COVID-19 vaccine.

The CDR3 DNA sequence: TGTGCCAGCAGACGAGGGCGGCTAGCGTCCGACGAGCAGTACGTC. Translation gives CASRRGRLASDEQYV. The chain carries TRBV7-8 and TRBJ2-7; D might be TRBD2 (6 bases). From germline, CDR1 is SGHVS and CDR2 FQNEAQ. The CDR3 runs to 15 residues. Deletions cut 6 bases from V and 5 bases from J, with 20 bases between.